The 13 T cell receptor beta chains presented below share a single source sample, sequenced in a study of post-analysis software for immune sequencing data. Broader study findings: Comparison of patients with controls showed five TRBV segments more frequent in patients, TRBV5-6, TRBV5-1 and TRBV20-1 among them.

Their recognized antigens are unknown. Prepared libraries of TCR beta cDNA carried unique molecular identifiers. TCRdb re-derived calls from the PCR reads in MiXCR, one entry per CDR3 protein. The data hold about 500,000 distinct CDR3 sequences, with less than 45% observed a single time. The sample consisted of blood. The receptors here all came from a girl aged 10-17 years with multiple sclerosis.

The chain is built from TRBV20-1 and TRBJ2-1, with 10 bases lining up with TRBD2. Trimming took 1 base from V and 0 from J; bases not matched to a gene: 21. The CDR3 sequence is 22 residues long. Germline CDR1 and CDR2: DFQATT and SNEGSKA (reference sequence). The CDR3 nucleotides read TGCAGTGCTAGAGCGGGGAGGTCCGGGAGACTAGCGGGCACTAGCTCCTACAATGAGCAGTTCTTC. This sequence encodes CSARAGRSGRLAGTSSYNEQFF.

This clonotype turned up a few times. This sequence joins TRBV11-1 and TRBJ2-7; D uncertain. The germline V and J ends were trimmed by 1 base and 0 bases, with 4 bases remaining between them. Germline CDR1 is SGHAT and CDR2 is FQDESV (reference sequence). The CDR3 spans 13 residues. The CDR3 region is CASSLVHSYEQYF. The CDR3 DNA follows: TGTGCCAGCAGCTTAGTGCACTCCTACGAGCAGTACTTC.

This clonotype turned up a few times. The DNA of the CDR3 is TGTGCCACCAGTCCGCGGCAGAACCCATACGAGCAGTACTTC. This sequence encodes CATSPRQNPYEQYF. The V call is TRBV24-1, the J call TRBJ2-7, with unresolved D. The CDR3 is made up of 14 amino acids. Looked up from germline, CDR1 is KGHDR and CDR2 is SFDVKD. Trimming removed 6 bases from V and 4 bases from J, with 15 bases in between.

V is TRBV6-2 or TRBV6-3 and J is TRBJ2-1, with TRBD2 matching 9 bases. V lost 8 bases, J lost 4 bases, and 6 bases stayed unmatched. Germline-derived CDR1 and CDR2 are MNHEY and SVGEGT. The CDR3 runs 14 residues. The CDR3 sequence: CASGAGGGYNEQFF. The CDR3 DNA reads TGTGCCAGCGGTGCGGGAGGGGGTTACAATGAGCAGTTCTTC.

The chain has TRBV20-1 and TRBJ2-7, with 8 nucleotides matching TRBD2. The length of the CDR3 is 13 residues. Germline CDR1 reads DFQATT; CDR2 reads SNEGSKA (reference sequence). V was pared by 6 bases and J by 3 bases, with 7 bases of the junction left unmatched. The chain's CDR3 is CSAVAGRIYEQYF. CDR3 sequence (DNA): TGCAGTGCCGTAGCGGGGCGAATCTACGAGCAGTACTTC.

This clonotype turned up a few times. The DNA of the CDR3 is TGTGCCAGCAGCGTTGAAGGGACTAGCGGCAATGAGCAGTTCTTC. Translation: CASSVEGTSGNEQFF. The V gene is TRBV9, the J gene TRBJ2-1; TRBD2 matches 11 bases. Germline assignment: CDR1 SGDLS and CDR2 YYNGEE. Trimming at V came to 2 bases and at J to 6 bases, leaving 4 bases not matched to a gene. This CDR3 comprises 15 residues.

The count of this clonotype is one. The rearrangement uses TRBV28 and TRBJ2-1; D tentatively fits TRBD1 or TRBD2 (6 bases each). The CDR3 runs to 15 residues. Trimming left V 6 bases short and J 8 bases short, with 20 bases between. Germline loops: CDR1 MDHEN, CDR2 SYDVKM. The CDR3 reads CASRVRRDMFDEQFF. CDR3 DNA sequence: TGTGCCAGCAGAGTACGGCGGGACATGTTCGATGAGCAGTTCTTC.

This chain connects TRBV11-2 to TRBJ2-7; no firm D call. Trimming pared 3 bases from V and 2 bases from J, leaving 8 bases between. This CDR3 contains 13 residues. The germline V gene encodes CDR1 SGHAT and CDR2 FQNNGV. For the CDR3, the DNA is TGTGCCAGCAGCTTTTCTCAGCCCTACGAGCAGTACTTC. Its translation is CASSFSQPYEQYF.

This chain uses TRBV7-2 with TRBJ1-2, with D maybe TRBD1 (5 bases). V lost 1 base, J lost 8 bases, and 20 bases lay in between. This CDR3 comprises 16 residues. Germline assignment: CDR1 SGHTA and CDR2 FQGNSA. The CDR3 sequence is CASSLDVQGIVFGYTF. For the CDR3, the DNA is TGTGCCAGCAGCTTAGACGTTCAGGGCATAGTCTTCGGCTACACCTTC.

The chain carries TRBV5-1 and TRBJ2-7; TRBD1 matches at 9 bases. CDR3 length equals 16 residues. Germline values: CDR1 SGHRS, CDR2 YFSETQ. Trimming cost V 0 bases and J 4 bases; bases outside gene matches: 8. This CDR3 reads CASSLGGGQGMYEQYF. CDR3 in DNA: TGCGCCAGCAGCTTGGGCGGGGGACAGGGCATGTACGAGCAGTACTTC.

The V and J genes are TRBV12-3 or TRBV12-4 and TRBJ1-5; D might be TRBD1 (5 bases). This CDR3 region has 15 residues. V gave up 5 bases and J gave up 6 bases, with 17 bases separating them. The DNA of the CDR3 is TGTGCCAGCAGTGCTAAAATCAGGGCGACTCAGCCCCAGCATTTT. This sequence encodes CASSAKIRATQPQHF.

The J gene is TRBJ2-5, the V gene TRBV7-3; TRBD1 aligns across 7 bases. This CDR3 contains 13 residues. Germline values: CDR1 SGHTA, CDR2 FQGTGA. V gave up 5 bases and J gave up 5 bases; unmatched junction bases: 5. The CDR3 DNA follows: TGTGCCAGCAGCCCCGGGACAGTGGAGACCCAGTACTTC. Translating it yields CASSPGTVETQYF.

This CDR3 is CASSLDLSPSYEQYF. For the CDR3, the DNA is TGTGCCAGCAGCTTAGACTTGTCCCCCTCCTACGAGCAGTACTTC. V is TRBV5-6 and J is TRBJ2-7; D is unresolved. The CDR3 runs 15 residues. Germline CDR1 reads SGHDT; CDR2 reads YYEEEE. Trimming cost V 2 bases and J 0 bases, with 12 bases left between them.